This TCR beta chain was found in a study of T cell changes during pregnancy in multiple sclerosis. Produced via immunoSEQ multiplex PCR; TCRdb's table is partial and in-frame only. The sample contains approximately 50,000 clones, about 89% of which appear only once. The input for sequencing was CD8+ T cells from peripheral blood mononuclear cells, taken after pregnancy. The source of this sequence is a female donor with multiple sclerosis, enrolled in a pregnancy study.

CDR3 coding DNA: TGTGCCAGCTCCGCAGCAACTATGGATTCACCCCTCCACTTT. It codes for CASSAATMDSPLHF. V is TRBV5-4 and J is TRBJ1-6; D unclear. The CDR3 has 14 residues. V was shortened by 7 bases and J by 8 bases, with 16 bases between the two germline ends. Germline V lookup: CDR1 SGHNT, CDR2 YYREEE (reference sequence).